The rows below give T cell receptor beta chains drawn from one sample of a study of blood T cell repertoires in COVID-19. Produced via immunoSEQ multiplex PCR; TCRdb's table is partial and in-frame only. The data hold around 180,000 clones, with around 74% observed a single time. Source material: peripheral blood. All receptors derive from a woman older than 75 with acute or convalescent COVID-19. Each CDR3 is given with its conserved first and last residue. A D gene is named only where the DNA matches it firmly. The size field is filled for only some rows; it gives once, few, many or a size class.

d_gene	abundance	v_gene	len	j_gene	CDR3nt	CDR3aa
NA	NA	TRBV6-1	17	TRBJ1-2	TGTGCCAGCAGTGAAGGCGGAATCGGTCGGACTAACTATGGCTACACCTTC	CASSEGGIGRTNYGYTF
TRBD1	NA	TRBV19	15	TRBJ2-1	TGTGCCAGTAGTATGACAGGGCTTGGGCACAATGAGCAGTTCTTC	CASSMTGLGHNEQFF
TRBD1	few	TRBV10-3	13	TRBJ1-1	TGTGCCATCAATACCGACAGGGACACTGAAGCTTTCTTT	CAINTDRDTEAFF
TRBD2	NA	TRBV19	18	TRBJ2-1	TGTGCCAGTAGTATCGACCCCAGGACTAGCGGGAGTAGTAAGGGGCAGTTCTTC	CASSIDPRTSGSSKGQFF
TRBD2	NA	TRBV7-9	14	TRBJ2-7	TGTGCCAGCAGCCTCCAGGGAGGGTCCTACGAGCAGTACTTC	CASSLQGGSYEQYF
TRBD1	NA	TRBV28	15	TRBJ1-4	TGTGCCAGCAGTACAGGGGCAGGGGGAATTGAAAAACTGTTTTTT	CASSTGAGGIEKLFF
NA	NA	TRBV24-1	15	TRBJ1-5	TGTGCCACCAGTGACCCAAACAGGGCAAATCAGCCCCAGCATTTT	CATSDPNRANQPQHF
TRBD2	once	TRBV5-5	16	TRBJ2-7	TGTGCCAGCAGCCCTGGACTAGCGGGGGACGCCTACGAGCAGTACTTC	CASSPGLAGDAYEQYF
TRBD1	NA	TRBV5-1	18	TRBJ1-3	TGCGCCAGCACGCTTGGCAACAGGGGCCATCTTACTGGAAACACCATATATTTT	CASTLGNRGHLTGNTIYF
NA	NA	TRBV7-9	13	TRBJ2-1	TGTGCCAGCAGCTTTCGGTCCTACAATGAGCAGTTCTTC	CASSFRSYNEQFF
TRBD2	NA	TRBV5-1	15	TRBJ2-3	TGCGCCAGCAGCTTGGGTGCGGGAGGAACAGATACGCAGTATTTT	CASSLGAGGTDTQYF
NA	NA	TRBV13	16	TRBJ2-1	TGTGCCAGCAGCTTAGTCGTGAGGCGCGCACTTAATGAGCAGTTCTTC	CASSLVVRRALNEQFF
TRBD2	NA	TRBV5-1	16	TRBJ2-1	TGCGCCAGCAGATTATTAGCGGGTGCACGGCGCGATGAGCAGTTCTTC	CASRLLAGARRDEQFF
TRBD2	few	TRBV19	16	TRBJ2-3	TGTGCCAGTAGTAGTCGACTAGCGGGAGGGCCGGATACGCAGTATTTT	CASSSRLAGGPDTQYF
NA	NA	TRBV25-1	16	TRBJ1-3	TGTGCCAGCAGTGAATACGGCAGGTCCTCTGGAAACACCATATATTTT	CASSEYGRSSGNTIYF
TRBD2	NA	TRBV10-3	15	TRBJ2-1	TGTGCCATCAGTGTTCGGCTAGCGGACCACAATGAGCAGTTCTTC	CAISVRLADHNEQFF